Here is one TCR beta chain with its context. The entry originates in a study of blood T cell repertoires in COVID-19. Turning to the study itself: Samples representing acute and convalescent COVID-19 were sourced from the United States, Italy and Spain. The cDNA or gDNA used as material had been derived from T cells, B-cell-depleted T cells, or PBMCs.

Germline V gene lookup returns CDR1 SGHNT and CDR2 YYREEE (reference sequence). This CDR3 is built from 14 residues. J gave up 8 bases and V 6 bases, and 5 bases lay outside the gene matches. TCRdb's table, derived via immunoSEQ multiplex PCR, lists solely in-frame clones and lacks some. The sample holds more than 95,000 clones, over 70% seen once. The sequenced material came from peripheral blood. The clonotype originates from a human donor in a cohort sampled during active or convalescent COVID-19. The chain carries TRBV5-4 and TRBJ1-6; 10 bases are a match to TRBD1. The CDR3 DNA sequence: TGTGCCAGCACTAGAGGGACAGGGGATTCACCCCTCCACTTT. As protein: CASTRGTGDSPLHF.